This TCR beta chain came from a study of response to subunit inactivated influenza vaccine. TCRdb redid the calling of the RT-PCR reads with MiXCR, one entry per CDR3 protein. The sample holds more than 550,000 distinct CDR3 sequences, 10% to 15% seen once. Whole-study results and caveats: Few new T cells, the authors suggested, are recruited by each seasonal influenza vaccination.

On this clonotype itself: The antigen remains unidentified.

Between the trimmed V and J ends, which lost 2 bases and 4 bases, there was a span of 6 bases. CDR3 length: 12 residues. CDR1 is DFQATT, CDR2 SNEGSKA, per germline (reference sequence). Source: PBMCs from blood, taken on the day of vaccination. The clonotype comes from a man in his fifties who received an inactivated influenza vaccine. The chain recombines TRBV20-1 with TRBJ1-5, with unresolved D. CDR3 in amino acids: CSARLGNQPQHF. In DNA form, the CDR3 reads TGCAGTGCTAGATTAGGGAATCAGCCCCAGCATTTT.